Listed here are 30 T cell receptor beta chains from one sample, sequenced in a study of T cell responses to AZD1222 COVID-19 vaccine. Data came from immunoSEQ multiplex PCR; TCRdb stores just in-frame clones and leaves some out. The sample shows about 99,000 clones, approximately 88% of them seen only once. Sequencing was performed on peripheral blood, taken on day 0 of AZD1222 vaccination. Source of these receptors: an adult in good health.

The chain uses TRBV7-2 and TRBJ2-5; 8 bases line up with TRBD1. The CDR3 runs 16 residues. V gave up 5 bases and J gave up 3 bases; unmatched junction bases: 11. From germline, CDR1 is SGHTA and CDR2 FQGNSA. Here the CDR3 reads CASSPLGGQGKETQYF. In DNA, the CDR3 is TGTGCCAGCAGCCCCTTGGGTGGACAGGGAAAAGAGACCCAGTACTTC.

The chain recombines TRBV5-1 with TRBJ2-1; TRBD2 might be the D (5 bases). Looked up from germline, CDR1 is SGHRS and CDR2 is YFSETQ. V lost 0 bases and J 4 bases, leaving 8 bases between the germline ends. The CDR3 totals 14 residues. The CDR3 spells CASSLAPGYNEQFF. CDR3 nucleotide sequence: TGCGCCAGCAGCTTGGCTCCGGGATACAATGAGCAGTTCTTC.

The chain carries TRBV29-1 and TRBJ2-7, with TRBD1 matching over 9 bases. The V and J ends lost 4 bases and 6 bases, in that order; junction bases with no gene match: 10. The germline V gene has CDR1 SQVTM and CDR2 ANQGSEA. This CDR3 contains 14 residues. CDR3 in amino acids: CSVGPGTGFGEQYF. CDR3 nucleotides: TGCAGCGTTGGCCCCGGGACAGGGTTTGGCGAGCAGTACTTC.

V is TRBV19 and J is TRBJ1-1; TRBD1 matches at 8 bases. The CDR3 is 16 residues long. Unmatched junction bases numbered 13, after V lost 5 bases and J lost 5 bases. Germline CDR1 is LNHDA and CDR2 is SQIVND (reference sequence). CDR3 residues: CASSPRRGPSLTEAFF. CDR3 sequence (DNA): TGTGCCAGTAGTCCCCGCAGGGGGCCCTCCCTTACTGAAGCTTTCTTT. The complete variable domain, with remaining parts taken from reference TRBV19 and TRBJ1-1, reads DGGITQSPKYLFRKEGQNVTLSCEQNLNHDAMYWYRQDPGQGLRLIYYSQIVNDFQKGDIAEGYSVSREKKESFPLTVTSAQKNPTAFYLCASSPRRGPSLTEAFFGQGTRLTVV.

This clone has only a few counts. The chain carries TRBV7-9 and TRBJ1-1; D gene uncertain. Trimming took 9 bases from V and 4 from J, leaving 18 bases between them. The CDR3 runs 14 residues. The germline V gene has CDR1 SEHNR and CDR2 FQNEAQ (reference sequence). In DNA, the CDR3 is TGTGCCAGGATCCCCACTACTCTGGGCACTGAAGCTTTCTTT. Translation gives CARIPTTLGTEAFF.

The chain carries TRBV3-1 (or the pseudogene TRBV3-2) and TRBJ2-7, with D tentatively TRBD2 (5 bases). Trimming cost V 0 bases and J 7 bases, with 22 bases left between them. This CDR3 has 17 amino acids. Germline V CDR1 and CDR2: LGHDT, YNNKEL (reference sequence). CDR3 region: CASSQDTSRARKGEQYF. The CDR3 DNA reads TGTGCCAGCAGCCAAGATACGTCGAGGGCCCGCAAGGGAGAGCAGTACTTC.

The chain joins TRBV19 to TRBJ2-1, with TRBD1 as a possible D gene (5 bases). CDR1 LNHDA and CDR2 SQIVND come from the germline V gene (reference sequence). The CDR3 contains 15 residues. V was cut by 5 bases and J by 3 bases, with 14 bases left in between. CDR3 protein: CASSLRQRLYNEQFF. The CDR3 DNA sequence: TGTGCCAGTAGTCTGCGACAGAGGCTCTACAATGAGCAGTTCTTC.

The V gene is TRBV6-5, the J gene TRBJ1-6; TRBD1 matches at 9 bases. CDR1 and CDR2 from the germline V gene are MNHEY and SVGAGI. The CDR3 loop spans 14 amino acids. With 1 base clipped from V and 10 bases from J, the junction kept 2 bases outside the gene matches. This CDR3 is CASSYLDRGSPLHF. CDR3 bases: TGTGCCAGCAGTTACTTGGACAGGGGATCACCCCTCCACTTT.

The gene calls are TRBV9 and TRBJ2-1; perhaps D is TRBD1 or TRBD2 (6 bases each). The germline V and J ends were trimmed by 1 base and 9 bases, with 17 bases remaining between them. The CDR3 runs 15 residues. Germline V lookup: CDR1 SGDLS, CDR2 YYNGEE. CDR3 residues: CASSVIGGRSAEQFF. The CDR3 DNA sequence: TGTGCCAGCAGCGTAATCGGGGGCAGGTCGGCTGAGCAGTTCTTC.

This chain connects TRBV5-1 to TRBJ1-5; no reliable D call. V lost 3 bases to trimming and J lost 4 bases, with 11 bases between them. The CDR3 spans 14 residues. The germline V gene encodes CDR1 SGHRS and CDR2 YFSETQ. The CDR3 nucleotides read TGCGCCAGCAGCTGGGGAGTCGGAAATCAGCCCCAGCATTTT. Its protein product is CASSWGVGNQPQHF.

The CDR3 DNA follows: TGTGCCTGGAGTGCTAGCGGGGGCGGAGAGACCCAGTACTTC. Translating gives CAWSASGGGETQYF. The V and J genes are TRBV30 and TRBJ2-5, with 10 bases fitting TRBD2. Germline V gene data show CDR1 as GTSNPN and CDR2 as SVGIG (reference sequence). Trimming cost V 1 base and J 4 bases; bases outside gene matches: 3. The CDR3 is made up of 14 amino acids.

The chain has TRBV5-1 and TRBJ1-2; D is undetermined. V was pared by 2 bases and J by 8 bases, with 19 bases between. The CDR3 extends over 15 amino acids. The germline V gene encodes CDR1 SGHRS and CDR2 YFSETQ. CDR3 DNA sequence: TGCGCCAGCAGCTTTGATGTCTGGGGAAGCGGCGGCTACACCTTC. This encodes CASSFDVWGSGGYTF.

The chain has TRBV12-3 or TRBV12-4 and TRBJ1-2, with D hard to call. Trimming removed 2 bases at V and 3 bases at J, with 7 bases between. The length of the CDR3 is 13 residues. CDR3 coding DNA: TGTGCCAGCAGTTTATTTCACTACTATGGCTACACCTTC. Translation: CASSLFHYYGYTF.

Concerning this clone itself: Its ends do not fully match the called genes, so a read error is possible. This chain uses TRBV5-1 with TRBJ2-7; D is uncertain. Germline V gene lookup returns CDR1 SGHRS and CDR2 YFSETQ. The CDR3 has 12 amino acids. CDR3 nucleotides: TGCGCCAGCAGCTTGGCCTCCAACGAGCAGTACTTC. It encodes CASSLASNEQYF.

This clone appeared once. The chain's CDR3 is CASSLEGQGVYEQYF. In DNA, the CDR3 is TGTGCCAGCAGCTTAGAGGGACAGGGGGTCTACGAGCAGTACTTC. The chain combines TRBV7-6 with TRBJ2-7, with 11 positions matching TRBD1. From germline, CDR1 is SGHVS and CDR2 FNYEAQ. The V gene end was trimmed by 1 base and the J gene end by 3 bases; junction bases not matched to a gene: 2. The CDR3 runs to 15 residues.

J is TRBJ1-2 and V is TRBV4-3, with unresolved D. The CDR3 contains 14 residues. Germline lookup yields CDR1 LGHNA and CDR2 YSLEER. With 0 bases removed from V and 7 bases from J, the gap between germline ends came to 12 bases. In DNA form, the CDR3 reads TGCGCCAGCAGCCAAGAGGAGCAGGTCGGTGGCTACACCTTC. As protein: CASSQEEQVGGYTF.

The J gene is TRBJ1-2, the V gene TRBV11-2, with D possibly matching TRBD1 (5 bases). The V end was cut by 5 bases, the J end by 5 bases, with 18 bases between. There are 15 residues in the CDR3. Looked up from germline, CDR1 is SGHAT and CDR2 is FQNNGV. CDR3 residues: CASSLRGEGLYGYTF. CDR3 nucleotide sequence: TGTGCCAGCAGCCTAAGAGGGGAAGGCCTTTATGGCTACACCTTC. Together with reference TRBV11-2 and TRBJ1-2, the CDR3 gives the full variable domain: EAGVAQSPRYKIIEKRQSVAFWCNPISGHATLYWYQQILGQGPKLLIQFQNNGVVDDSQLPKDRFSAERLKGVDSTLKIQPAKLEDSAVYLCASSLRGEGLYGYTFGSGTRLTVV.

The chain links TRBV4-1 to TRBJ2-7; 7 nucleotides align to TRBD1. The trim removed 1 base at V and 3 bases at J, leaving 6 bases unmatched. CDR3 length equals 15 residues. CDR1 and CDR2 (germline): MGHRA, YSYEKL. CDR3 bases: TGCGCCAGCAGCCAAGTGTCCCGGGACAGCTACGAGCAGTACTTC. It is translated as CASSQVSRDSYEQYF.

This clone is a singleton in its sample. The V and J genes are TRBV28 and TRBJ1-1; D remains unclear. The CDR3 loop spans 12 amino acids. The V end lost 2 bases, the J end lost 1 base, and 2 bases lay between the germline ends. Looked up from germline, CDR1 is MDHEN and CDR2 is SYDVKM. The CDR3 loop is CASSLPNTEAFF. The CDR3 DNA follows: TGTGCCAGCAGTTTACCGAACACTGAAGCTTTCTTT. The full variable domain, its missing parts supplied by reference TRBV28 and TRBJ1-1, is DVKVTQSSRYLVKRTGEKVFLECVQDMDHENMFWYRQDPGLGLRLIYFSYDVKMKEKGDIPEGYSVSREKKERFSLILESASTNQTSMYLCASSLPNTEAFFGQGTRLTVV.

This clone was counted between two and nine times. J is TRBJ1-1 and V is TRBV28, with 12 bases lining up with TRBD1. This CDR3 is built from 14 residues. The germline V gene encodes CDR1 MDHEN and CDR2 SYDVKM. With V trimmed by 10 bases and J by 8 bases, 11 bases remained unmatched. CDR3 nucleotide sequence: TGTGCCACGAGCCGGGACAGGGGGCCCTCGGAAGCTTTCTTT. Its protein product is CATSRDRGPSEAFF. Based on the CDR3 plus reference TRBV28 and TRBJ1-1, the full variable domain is DVKVTQSSRYLVKRTGEKVFLECVQDMDHENMFWYRQDPGLGLRLIYFSYDVKMKEKGDIPEGYSVSREKKERFSLILESASTNQTSMYLCATSRDRGPSEAFFGQGTRLTVV.

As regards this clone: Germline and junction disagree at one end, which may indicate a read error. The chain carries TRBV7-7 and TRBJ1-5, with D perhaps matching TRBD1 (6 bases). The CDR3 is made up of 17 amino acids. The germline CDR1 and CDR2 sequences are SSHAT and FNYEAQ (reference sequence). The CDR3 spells CASSFRGGDWNNQPQHF. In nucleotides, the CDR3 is TGTGCTAGCAGCTTTAGAGGGGGGGATTGGAACAATCAGCCCCAGCATTTT.

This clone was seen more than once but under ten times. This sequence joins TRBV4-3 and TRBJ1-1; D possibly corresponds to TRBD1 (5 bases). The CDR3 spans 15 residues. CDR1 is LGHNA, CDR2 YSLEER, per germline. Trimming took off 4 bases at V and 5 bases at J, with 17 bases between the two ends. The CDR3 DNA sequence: TGCGCCAGCAGCCCCCAGATCCCGGGGGGGACTGAAGCTTTCTTT. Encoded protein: CASSPQIPGGTEAFF.

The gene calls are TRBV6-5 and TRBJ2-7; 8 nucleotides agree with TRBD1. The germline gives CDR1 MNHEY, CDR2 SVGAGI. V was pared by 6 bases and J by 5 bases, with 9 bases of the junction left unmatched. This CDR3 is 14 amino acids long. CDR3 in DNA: TGTGCCAGCAGATACAGGGGGGACCGGAACGAGCAGTACTTC. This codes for CASRYRGDRNEQYF.

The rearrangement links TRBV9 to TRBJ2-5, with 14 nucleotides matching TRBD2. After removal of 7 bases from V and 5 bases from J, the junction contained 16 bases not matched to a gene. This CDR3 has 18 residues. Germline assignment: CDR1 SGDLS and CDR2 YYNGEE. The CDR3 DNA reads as TGTGCCAGCGCCCAGCAGGGGACTAGCGGGGGACGGGCGGAGACCCAGTACTTC. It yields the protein CASAQQGTSGGRAETQYF.

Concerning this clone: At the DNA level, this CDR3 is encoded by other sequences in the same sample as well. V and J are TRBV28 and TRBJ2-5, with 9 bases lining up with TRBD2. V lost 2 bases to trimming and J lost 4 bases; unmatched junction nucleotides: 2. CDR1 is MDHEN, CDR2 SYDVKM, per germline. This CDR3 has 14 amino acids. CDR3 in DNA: TGTGCCAGCAGTTTAGCGGGGGGGCTAGAGACCCAGTACTTC. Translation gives CASSLAGGLETQYF. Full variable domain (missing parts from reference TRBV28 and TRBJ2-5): DVKVTQSSRYLVKRTGEKVFLECVQDMDHENMFWYRQDPGLGLRLIYFSYDVKMKEKGDIPEGYSVSREKKERFSLILESASTNQTSMYLCASSLAGGLETQYFGPGTRLLVL.

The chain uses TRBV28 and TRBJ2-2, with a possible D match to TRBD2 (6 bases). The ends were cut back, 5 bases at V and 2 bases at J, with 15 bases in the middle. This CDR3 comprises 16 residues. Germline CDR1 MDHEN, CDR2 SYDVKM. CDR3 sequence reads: CASSGLFKKNTGELFF. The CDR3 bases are TGTGCCAGCAGTGGACTATTCAAGAAAAACACCGGGGAGCTGTTTTTT.

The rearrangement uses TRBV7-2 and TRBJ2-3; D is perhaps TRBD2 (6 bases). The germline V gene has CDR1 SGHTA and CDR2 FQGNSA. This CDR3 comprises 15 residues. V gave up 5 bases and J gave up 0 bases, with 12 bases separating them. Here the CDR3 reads CASSEDYLSTDTQYF. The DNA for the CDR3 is TGTGCCAGCAGCGAGGACTACCTTAGCACAGATACGCAGTATTTT.

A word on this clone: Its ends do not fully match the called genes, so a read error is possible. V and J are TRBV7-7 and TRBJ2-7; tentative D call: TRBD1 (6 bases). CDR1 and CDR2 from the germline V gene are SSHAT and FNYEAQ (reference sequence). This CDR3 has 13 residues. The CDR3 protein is CASSLGRGYEQYF. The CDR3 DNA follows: TGTGCTAGCAGCTTAGGCAGGGGCTACGAGCAGTACTTC.

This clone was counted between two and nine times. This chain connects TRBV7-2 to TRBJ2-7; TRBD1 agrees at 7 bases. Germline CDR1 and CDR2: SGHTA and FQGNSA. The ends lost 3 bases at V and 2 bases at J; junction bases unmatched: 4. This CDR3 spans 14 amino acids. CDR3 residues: CASSFGQAPYEQYF. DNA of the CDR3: TGTGCCAGCAGCTTCGGACAGGCACCCTACGAGCAGTACTTC.

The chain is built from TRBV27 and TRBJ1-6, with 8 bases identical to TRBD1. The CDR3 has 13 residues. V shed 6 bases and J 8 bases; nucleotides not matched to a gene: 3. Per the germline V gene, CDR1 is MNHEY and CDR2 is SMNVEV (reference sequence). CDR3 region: CASSWDRHSPLHF. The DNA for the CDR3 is TGTGCCAGCAGCTGGGACAGGCATTCACCCCTCCACTTT.